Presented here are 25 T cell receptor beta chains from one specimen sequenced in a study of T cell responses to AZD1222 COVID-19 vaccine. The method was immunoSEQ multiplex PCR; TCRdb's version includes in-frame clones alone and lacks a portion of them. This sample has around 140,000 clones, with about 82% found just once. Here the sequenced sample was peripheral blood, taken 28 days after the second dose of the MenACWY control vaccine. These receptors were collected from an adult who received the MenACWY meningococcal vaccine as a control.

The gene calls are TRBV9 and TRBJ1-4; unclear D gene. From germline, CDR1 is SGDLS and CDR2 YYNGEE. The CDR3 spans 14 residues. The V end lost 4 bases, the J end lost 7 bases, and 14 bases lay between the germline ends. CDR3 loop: CASSPTTLAEKLFF. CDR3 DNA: TGTGCCAGCAGCCCGACAACTTTAGCTGAAAAACTGTTTTTT.

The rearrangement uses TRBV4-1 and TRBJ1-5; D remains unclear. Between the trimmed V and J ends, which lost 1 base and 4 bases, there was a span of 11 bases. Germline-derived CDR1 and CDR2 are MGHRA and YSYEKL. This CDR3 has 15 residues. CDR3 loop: CASSQVFGPNQPQHF. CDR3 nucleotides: TGCGCCAGCAGCCAAGTGTTCGGTCCAAATCAGCCCCAGCATTTT.

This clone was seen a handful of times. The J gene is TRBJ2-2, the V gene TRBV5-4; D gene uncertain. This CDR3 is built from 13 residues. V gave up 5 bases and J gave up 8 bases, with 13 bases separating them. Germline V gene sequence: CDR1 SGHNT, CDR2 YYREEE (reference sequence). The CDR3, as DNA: TGTGCCAGCAGAACAGAGCACCCAGGGGAGCTGTTTTTT. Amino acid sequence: CASRTEHPGELFF.

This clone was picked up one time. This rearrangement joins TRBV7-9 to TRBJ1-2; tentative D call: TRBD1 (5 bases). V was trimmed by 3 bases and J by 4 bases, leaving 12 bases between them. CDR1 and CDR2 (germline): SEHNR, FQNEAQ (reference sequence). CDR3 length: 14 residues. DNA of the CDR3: TGTGCCAGCAGCTTTCGGGACGGACCCTATGGCTACACCTTC. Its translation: CASSFRDGPYGYTF.

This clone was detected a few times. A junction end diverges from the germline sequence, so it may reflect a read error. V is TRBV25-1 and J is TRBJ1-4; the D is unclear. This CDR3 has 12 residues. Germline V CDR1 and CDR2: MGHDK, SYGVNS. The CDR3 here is CARSATNEKLFF. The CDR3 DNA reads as TGTGCCAGGAGTGCAACTAATGAAAAACTGTTTTTT.

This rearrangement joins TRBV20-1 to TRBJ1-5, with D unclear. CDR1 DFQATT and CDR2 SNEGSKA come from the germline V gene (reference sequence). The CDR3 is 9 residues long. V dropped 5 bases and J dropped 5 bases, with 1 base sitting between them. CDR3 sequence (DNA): TGCAGTGCTCATCAGCCCCAGCATTTT. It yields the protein CSAHQPQHF.

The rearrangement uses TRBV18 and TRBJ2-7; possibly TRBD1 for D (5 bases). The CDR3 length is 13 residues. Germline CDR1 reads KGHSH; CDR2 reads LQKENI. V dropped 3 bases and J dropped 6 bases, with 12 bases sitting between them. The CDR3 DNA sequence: TGTGCCAGCTCACCTAAGAAGGGGTCCGAGCAGTACGTC. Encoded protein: CASSPKKGSEQYV.

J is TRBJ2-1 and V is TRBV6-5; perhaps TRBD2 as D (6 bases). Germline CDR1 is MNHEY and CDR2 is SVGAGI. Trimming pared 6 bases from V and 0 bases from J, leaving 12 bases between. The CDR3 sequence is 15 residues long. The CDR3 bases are TGTGCCAGCAGACCCGGGGGAAGCTCCTACAATGAGCAGTTCTTC. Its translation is CASRPGGSSYNEQFF.

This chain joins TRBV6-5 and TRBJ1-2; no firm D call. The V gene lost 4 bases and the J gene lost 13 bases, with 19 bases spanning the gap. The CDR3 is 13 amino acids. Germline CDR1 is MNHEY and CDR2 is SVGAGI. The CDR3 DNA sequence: TGTGCCAGCAGTTCGACATACGCACGGCCGCCCACCTTC. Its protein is CASSSTYARPPTF.

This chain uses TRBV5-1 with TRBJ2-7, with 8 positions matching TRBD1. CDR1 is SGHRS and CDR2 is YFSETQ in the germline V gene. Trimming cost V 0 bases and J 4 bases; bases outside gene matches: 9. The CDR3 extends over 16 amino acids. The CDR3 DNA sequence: TGCGCCAGCAGCTTGGACGCAGGGGGCCAACAGTACGAGCAGTACGTC. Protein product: CASSLDAGGQQYEQYV.

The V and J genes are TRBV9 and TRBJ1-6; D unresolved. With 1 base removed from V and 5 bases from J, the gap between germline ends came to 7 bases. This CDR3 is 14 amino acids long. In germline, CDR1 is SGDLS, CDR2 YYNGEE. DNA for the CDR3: TGTGCCAGCAGCGTAACCAGAAATAATTCACCCCTCCACTTT. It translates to CASSVTRNNSPLHF.

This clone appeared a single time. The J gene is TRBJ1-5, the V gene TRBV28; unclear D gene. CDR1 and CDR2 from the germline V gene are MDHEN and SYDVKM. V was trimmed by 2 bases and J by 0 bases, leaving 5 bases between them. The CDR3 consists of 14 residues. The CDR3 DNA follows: TGTGCCAGCAGTTTACCACTTAGCAATCAGCCCCAGCATTTT. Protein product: CASSLPLSNQPQHF. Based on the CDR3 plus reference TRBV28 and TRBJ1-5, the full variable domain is DVKVTQSSRYLVKRTGEKVFLECVQDMDHENMFWYRQDPGLGLRLIYFSYDVKMKEKGDIPEGYSVSREKKERFSLILESASTNQTSMYLCASSLPLSNQPQHFGDGTRLSIL.

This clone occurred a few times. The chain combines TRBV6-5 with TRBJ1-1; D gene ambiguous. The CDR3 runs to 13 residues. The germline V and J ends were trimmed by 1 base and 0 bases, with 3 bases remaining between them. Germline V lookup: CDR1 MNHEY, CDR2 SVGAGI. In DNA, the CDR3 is TGTGCCAGCAGTTACTTTATGAACACTGAAGCTTTCTTT. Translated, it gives CASSYFMNTEAFF.

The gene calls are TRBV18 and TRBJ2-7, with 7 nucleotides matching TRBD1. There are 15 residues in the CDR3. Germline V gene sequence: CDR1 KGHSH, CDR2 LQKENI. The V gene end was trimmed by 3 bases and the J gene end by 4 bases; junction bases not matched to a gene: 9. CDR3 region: CASSPRTGGGYEQYF. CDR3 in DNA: TGTGCCAGCTCACCTCGGACAGGTGGGGGATACGAGCAGTACTTC.

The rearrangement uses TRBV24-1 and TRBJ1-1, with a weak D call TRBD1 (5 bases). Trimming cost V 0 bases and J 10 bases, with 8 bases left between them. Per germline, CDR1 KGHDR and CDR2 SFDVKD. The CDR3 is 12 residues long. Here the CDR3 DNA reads TGTGCCACCAGTGATTTGAGTGGGGGAGCTTTCTTT. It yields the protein CATSDLSGGAFF.

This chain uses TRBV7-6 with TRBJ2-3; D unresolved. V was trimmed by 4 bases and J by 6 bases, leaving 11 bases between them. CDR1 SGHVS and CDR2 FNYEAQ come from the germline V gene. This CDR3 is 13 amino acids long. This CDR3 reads CASSSQTRDTQYF. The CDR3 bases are TGTGCCAGCAGCTCCCAGACCAGGGATACGCAGTATTTT.

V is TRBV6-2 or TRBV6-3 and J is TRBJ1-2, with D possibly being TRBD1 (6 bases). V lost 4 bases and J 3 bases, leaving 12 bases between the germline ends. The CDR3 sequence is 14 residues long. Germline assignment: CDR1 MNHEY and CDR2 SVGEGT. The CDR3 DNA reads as TGTGCCAGCAGTTTCACGGGGGGCTACTATGGCTACACCTTC. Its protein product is CASSFTGGYYGYTF.

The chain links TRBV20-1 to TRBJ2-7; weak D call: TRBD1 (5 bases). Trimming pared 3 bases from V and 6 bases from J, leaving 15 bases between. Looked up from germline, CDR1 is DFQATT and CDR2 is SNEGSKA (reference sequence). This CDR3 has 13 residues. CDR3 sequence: CSASYPGKAEQYV. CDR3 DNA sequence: TGCAGTGCTAGTTACCCAGGGAAGGCCGAGCAGTACGTC.

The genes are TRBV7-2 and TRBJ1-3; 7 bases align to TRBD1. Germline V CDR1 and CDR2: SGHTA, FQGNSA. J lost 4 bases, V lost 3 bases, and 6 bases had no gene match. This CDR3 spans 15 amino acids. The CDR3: CASSLGGGSGNTIYF. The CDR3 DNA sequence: TGTGCCAGCAGCTTGGGAGGGGGCAGCGGAAACACCATATATTTT.

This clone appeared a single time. The CDR3 region is CSVRTGGYGYTF. The DNA for the CDR3 is TGCAGCGTTCGGACAGGGGGTTATGGCTACACCTTC. The chain is built from TRBV29-1 and TRBJ1-2; 10 positions agree with TRBD1. This CDR3 is built from 12 residues. Germline values: CDR1 SQVTM, CDR2 ANQGSEA. V lost 5 bases and J lost 5; bases outside the gene matches: 2. Drawing the rest from reference TRBV29-1 and TRBJ1-2, the complete variable domain is SAVISQKPSRDICQRGTSLTIQCQVDSQVTMMFWYRQQPGQSLTLIATANQGSEATYESGFVIDKFPISRPNLTFSTLTVSNMSPEDSSIYLCSVRTGGYGYTFGSGTRLTVV.

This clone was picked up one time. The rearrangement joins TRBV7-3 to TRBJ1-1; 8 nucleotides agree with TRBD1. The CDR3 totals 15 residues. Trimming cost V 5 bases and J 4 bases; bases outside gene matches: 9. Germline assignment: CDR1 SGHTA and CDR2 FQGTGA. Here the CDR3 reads CASSPAGGYVTEAFF. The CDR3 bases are TGTGCCAGCAGCCCGGCAGGGGGCTATGTCACTGAAGCTTTCTTT.

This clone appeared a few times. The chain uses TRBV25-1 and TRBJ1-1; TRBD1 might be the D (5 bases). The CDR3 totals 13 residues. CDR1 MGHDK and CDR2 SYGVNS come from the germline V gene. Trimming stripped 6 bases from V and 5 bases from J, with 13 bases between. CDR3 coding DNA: TGTGCCAGCAGCCGAGAGGGGAGGACTGAAGCTTTCTTT. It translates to CASSREGRTEAFF.

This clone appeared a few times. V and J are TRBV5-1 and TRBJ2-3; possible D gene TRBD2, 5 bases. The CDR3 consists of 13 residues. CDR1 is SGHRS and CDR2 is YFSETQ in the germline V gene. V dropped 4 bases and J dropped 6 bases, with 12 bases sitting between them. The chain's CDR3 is CASSPDGMDTQYF. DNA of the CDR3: TGCGCCAGCAGCCCGGACGGGATGGATACGCAGTATTTT.

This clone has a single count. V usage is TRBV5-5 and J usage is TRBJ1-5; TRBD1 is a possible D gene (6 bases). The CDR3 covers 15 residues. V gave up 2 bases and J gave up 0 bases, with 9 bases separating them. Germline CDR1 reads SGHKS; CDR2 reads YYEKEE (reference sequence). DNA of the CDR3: TGTGCCAGCAGCTTTGGACAGTTTAGCAATCAGCCCCAGCATTTT. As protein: CASSFGQFSNQPQHF.

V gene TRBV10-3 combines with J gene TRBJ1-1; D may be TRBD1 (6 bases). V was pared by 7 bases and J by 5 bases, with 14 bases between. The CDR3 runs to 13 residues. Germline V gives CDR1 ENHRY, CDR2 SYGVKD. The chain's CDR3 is CAIMRGGGTEAFF. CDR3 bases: TGTGCCATCATGAGAGGGGGGGGTACTGAAGCTTTCTTT.